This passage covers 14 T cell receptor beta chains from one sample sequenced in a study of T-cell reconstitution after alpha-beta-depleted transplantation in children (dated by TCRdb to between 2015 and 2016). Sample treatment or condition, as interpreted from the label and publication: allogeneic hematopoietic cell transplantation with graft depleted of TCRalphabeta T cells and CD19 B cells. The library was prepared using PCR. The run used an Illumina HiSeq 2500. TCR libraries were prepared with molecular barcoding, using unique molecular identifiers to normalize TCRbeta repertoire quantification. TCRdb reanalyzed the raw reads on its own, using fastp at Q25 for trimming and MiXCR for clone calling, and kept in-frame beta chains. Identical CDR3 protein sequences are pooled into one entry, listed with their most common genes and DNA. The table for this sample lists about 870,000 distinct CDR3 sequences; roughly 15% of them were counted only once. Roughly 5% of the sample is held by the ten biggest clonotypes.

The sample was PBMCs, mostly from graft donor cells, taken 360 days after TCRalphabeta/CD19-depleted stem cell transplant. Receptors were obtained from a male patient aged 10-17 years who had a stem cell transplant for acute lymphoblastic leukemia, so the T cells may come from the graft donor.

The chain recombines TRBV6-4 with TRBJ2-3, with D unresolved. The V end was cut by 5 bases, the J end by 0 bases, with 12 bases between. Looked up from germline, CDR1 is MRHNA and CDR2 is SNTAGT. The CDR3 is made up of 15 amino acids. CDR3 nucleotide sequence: TGTGCCAGCAGTCGACGAGCCTTCAGCACAGATACGCAGTATTTT. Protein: CASSRRAFSTDTQYF.

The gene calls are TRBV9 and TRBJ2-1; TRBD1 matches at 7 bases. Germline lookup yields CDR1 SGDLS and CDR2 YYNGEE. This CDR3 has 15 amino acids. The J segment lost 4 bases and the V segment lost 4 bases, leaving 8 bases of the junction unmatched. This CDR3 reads CASSPPPGGYNEQFF. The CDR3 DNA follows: TGTGCCAGCAGCCCTCCCCCAGGGGGATACAATGAGCAGTTCTTC.

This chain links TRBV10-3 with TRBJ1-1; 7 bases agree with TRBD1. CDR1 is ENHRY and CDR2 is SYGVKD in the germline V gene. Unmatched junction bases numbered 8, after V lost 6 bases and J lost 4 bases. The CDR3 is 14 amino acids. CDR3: CAISRQEGATEAFF. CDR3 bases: TGTGCCATCAGCCGACAGGAGGGGGCCACTGAAGCTTTCTTT.

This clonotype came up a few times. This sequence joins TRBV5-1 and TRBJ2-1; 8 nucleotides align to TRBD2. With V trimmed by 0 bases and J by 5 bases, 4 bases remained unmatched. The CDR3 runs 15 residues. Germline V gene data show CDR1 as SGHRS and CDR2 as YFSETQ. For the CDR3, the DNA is TGCGCCAGCAGCTTGGTGGAGACTAGCGACAATGAGCAGTTCTTC. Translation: CASSLVETSDNEQFF.

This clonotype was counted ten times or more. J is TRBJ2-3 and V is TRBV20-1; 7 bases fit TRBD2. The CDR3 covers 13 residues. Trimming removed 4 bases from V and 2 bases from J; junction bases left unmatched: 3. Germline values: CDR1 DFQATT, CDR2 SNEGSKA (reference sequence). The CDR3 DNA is TGCAGTGCTACAAGCGGGGCCACAGATACGCAGTATTTT. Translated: CSATSGATDTQYF.

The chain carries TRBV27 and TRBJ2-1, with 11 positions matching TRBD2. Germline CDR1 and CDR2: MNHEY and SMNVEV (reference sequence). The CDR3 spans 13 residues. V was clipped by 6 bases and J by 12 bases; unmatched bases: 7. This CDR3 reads CASRPILAGVQFF. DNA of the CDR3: TGTGCCAGCAGACCAATACTAGCGGGAGTGCAGTTCTTC.

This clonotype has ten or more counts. CDR3 region: CASSLERGGTYEQYF. DNA of the CDR3: TGTGCCAGCAGCTTAGAAAGGGGGGGCACCTACGAGCAGTACTTC. The chain combines TRBV7-8 with TRBJ2-7, with D maybe TRBD2 (7 bases). From germline, CDR1 is SGHVS and CDR2 FQNEAQ. Trimming stripped 1 base from V and 2 bases from J, with 12 bases between. CDR3 size: 15 residues.

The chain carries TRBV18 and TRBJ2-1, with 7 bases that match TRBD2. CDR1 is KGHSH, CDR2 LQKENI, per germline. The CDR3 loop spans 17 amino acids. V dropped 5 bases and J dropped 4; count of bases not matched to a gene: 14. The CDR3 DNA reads TGTGCCAGCTCATCCCCGCAACATAGCGGGTGGTACAATGAGCAGTTCTTC. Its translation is CASSSPQHSGWYNEQFF.

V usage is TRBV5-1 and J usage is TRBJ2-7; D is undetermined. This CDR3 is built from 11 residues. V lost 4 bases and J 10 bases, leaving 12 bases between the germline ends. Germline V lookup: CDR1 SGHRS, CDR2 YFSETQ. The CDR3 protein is CASSAPGRQYF. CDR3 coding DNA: TGCGCCAGCAGCGCACCCGGGCGTCAGTACTTC.

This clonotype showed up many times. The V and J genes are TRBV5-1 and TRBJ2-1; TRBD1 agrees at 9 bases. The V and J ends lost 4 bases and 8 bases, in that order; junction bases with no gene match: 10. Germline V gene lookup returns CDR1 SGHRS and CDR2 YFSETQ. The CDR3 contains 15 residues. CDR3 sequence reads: CASSVQGQGYDEQFF. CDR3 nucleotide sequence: TGCGCCAGCAGCGTACAGGGACAGGGTTACGATGAGCAGTTCTTC.

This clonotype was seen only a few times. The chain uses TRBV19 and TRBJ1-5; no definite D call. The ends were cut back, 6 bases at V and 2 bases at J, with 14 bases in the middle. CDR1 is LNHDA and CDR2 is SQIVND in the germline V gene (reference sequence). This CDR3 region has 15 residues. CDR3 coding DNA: TGTGCCAGTAGCATCTGGGTCCGTGGCAATCAGCCCCAGCATTTT. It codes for CASSIWVRGNQPQHF.

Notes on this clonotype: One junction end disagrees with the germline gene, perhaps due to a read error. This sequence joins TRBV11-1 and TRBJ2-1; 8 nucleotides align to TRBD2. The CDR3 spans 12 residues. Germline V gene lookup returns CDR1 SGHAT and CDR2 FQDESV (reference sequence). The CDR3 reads CASSYGGDQSVF. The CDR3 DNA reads TGTGCCAGCAGCTACGGGGGGGACCAGTCGGTCTTC.

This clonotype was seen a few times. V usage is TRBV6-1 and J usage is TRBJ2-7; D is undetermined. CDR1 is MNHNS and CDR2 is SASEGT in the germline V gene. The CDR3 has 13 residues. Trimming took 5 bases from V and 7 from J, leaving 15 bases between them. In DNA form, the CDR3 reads TGTGCCAGCAGTACGGTAACCGGGCGGGAGCAGTACTTC. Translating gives CASSTVTGREQYF.

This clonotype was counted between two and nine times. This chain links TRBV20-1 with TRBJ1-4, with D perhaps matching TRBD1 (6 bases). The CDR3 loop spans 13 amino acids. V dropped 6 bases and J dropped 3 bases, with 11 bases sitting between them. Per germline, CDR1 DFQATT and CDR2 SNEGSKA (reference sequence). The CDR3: CSARGRANEKLFF. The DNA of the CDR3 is TGCAGTGCGCGGGGGCGGGCTAATGAAAAACTGTTTTTT.